This T cell receptor (beta chain) was retrieved from a study of T cells in Graves' hyperthyroidism and ophthalmopathy (dated by TCRdb to between 2017 and 2020). For the study in its entirety: Peripheral blood samples were taken at the time of initial diagnosis, prior to any treatment. The 95 to 100 discovery patients were divided at random into training and test sets in a 7:3 ratio. To identify distinguishing TCR V-J signatures, a discovery cohort of around 100 patients was used, comprising some 43 with Graves' ophthalmopathy and 57 with stable Graves' hyperthyroidism. TCR Vbeta CDR3 sequencing of 120 to 150 peripheral blood samples (approximately 44 ophthalmopathy, roughly 72 hyperthyroidism and about 17 progressor patients) is reported in the paper. Prospective prediction of ophthalmopathy was tested in an independent validation cohort consisting of 18 hyperthyroidism patients and 15 to 17 patients who later progressed to ophthalmopathy. In addition, the study compared T-cell repertoires in thyroid tissue and in blood from over 5 Graves' hyperthyroidism patients. After blood sampling, hyperthyroidism patients were treated with methimazole at a starting dose of 30 mg daily, and ophthalmopathy patients were treated with high-dose intravenous methylprednisolone. Study-level results and caveats: In validation, the model predicted progression to ophthalmopathy a median of about 5.9 months before onset, with roughly 71% sensitivity and roughly 79% specificity. A model built on a 13 V-J signature distinguished ophthalmopathy from stable hyperthyroidism, reaching about 88% sensitivity and around 81% specificity in cross-validation and 80%/75% in testing. No statistical method was used to set the sample size in advance, and investigators knew the group allocation. Most expanded thyroid clonotypes (frequency above 0.001) were also found in blood, which suggests that blood repertoires may mirror thyroid immune responses.

TCR beta CDR3 regions were amplified from RNA transcripts. The TCR CDR3 was subjected to a first round of RT-PCR using the HTBI primer set and the Qiagen OneStep RT-PCR kit. Libraries were constructed in a second round of multiplex PCR, after which size selection and purification were performed. Sequencing of the libraries was done on an Illumina HiSeq2000 using paired-end 100 bp reads. From the authors' description of their analysis: Raw data were processed with SOAPnuke, discarding reads with adapters, uncalled bases, mean Phred below 15, or no exact constant-primer or identifier match. COPE v1.2.5 was used to merge high-quality paired reads, and clonotypes were defined as unique nucleotide sequences. MiTCR v1.1 was used to align clonotypes to the IMGT TRBV, TRBD and TRBJ reference segments. The analysis included only V-J combinations with a frequency above 0.0001, which together covered more than 99% of the repertoires. The TCS score was defined as the ratio of F50 (clonal expansion) to E x V (chaos), calculated using BLOSUM62-based TCRdist between CDR3 peptides within each V-J. Welch's t-statistics and random forest reduced approximately 520 V-J features to roughly 13, which were used in a naive Bayes classifier (R e1071). TCRdb passed the public sequencing reads through fastp at Q25 and MiXCR, retaining productive beta sequences. When rows share a CDR3 protein, they turn into one entry using the most common DNA and genes. In this record, the V and J calls reflect TCRdb's handling and not the investigators' own analysis. Counted in this sample were 550,000 to 850,000 distinct CDR3 sequences; around 20% of them appeared once. Over 15% of the sample goes to the ten largest clones.

Details on this clonotype: Its antigen specificity is not known. Base qualities are not provided; no much larger clone lies one nucleotide away.

There are 17 amino acids in the CDR3, from cysteine to phenylalanine inclusive. Solely the CDR3 DNA is kept, with 51 bases framed from the first base. V has 2 bases trimmed and J has 6 bases trimmed; junction bases matching no gene number 8. CDR1 and CDR2 were assigned from the germline V gene as SNHLY and FYNNEI. Hyperthyroidism patients were newly diagnosed, had a disease duration of under 2 months, and were aged 18 to 65 years. Exclusion was applied to patients with uncontrolled infections, other autoimmune diseases, pregnancy or lactation. Clinical symptoms, serum thyroxine and TRAb, thyroid ultrasound, and orbital computed tomography formed the basis for the diagnoses. For progressor patients, blood was drawn at the first diagnosis of hyperthyroidism, before any ophthalmopathy symptoms had appeared. PBMCs were separated from about 10 ml of fresh peripheral blood using Ficoll-Paque density gradient centrifugation. Progressor patients were first diagnosed with Graves' hyperthyroidism and then developed ophthalmopathy during follow-up. Trizol reagent was used to extract total RNA, and RNA quality was then checked on an Agilent 2100 Bioanalyzer.

The chain employs TRBV2 and TRBJ1-5, and TRBD1 aligns with 12 junction nucleotides. The sequenced sample consisted of blood. The clonotype originates from a woman between 50 and 59 years old with Graves' hyperthyroidism that later progressed to Graves' ophthalmopathy. The CDR3 corresponds to CASSELGQGAPGQPQHF. The sequence in DNA is TGTGCCAGCAGTGAATTGGGACAGGGGGCGCCCGGTCAGCCCCAGCATTTT.